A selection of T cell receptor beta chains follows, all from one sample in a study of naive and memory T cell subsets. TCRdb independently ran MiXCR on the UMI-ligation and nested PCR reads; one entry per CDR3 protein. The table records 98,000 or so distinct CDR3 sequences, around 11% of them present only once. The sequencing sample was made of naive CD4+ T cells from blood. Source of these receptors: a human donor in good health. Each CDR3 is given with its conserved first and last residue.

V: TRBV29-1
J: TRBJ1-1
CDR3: CSVRQDSNEAFF

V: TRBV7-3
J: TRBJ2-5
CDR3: CASSQGTSGTQETQYF

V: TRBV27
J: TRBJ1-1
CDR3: CASTPRRLDRDSGGAFF

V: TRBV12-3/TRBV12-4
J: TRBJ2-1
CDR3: CASSKVPGLVANEQFF

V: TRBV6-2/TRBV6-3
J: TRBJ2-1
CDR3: CASSSRPSGSTNEQFF

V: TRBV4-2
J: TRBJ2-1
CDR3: CASSQALAGGYNEQFF

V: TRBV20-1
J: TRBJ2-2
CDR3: CSARPEAGLNTGELFF

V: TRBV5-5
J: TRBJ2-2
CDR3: CASSLGPGLAETGELFF

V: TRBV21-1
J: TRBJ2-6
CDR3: CASSKGTGGGKSGANVLTF

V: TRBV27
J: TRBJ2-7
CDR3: CASSDEQSSYEQYF

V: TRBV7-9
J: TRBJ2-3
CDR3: CASTIVRTYTDTQYF

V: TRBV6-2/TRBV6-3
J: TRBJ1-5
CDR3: CASSYDSLGSQPQHF

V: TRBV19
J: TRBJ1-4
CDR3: CASSIGGRRGATNEKLFF

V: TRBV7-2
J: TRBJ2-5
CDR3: CASSSGALAGLQETQYF

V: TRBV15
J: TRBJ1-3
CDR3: CATSRDGGGNTIYF

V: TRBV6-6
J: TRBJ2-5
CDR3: CASVPNKKGRETQYF

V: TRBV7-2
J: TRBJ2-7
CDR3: CASSLDSGLASYEQYF

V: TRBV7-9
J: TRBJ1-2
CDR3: CASSLEVESYGYTF

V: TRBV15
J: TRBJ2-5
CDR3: CATSRDWGSGTQYF

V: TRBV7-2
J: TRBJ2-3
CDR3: CASSFGLAGYTDTQYF

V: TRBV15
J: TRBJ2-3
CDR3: CATSRPSGTDTQYF

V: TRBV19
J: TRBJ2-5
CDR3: CASSSDYLPGQTQYF

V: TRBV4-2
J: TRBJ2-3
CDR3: CASSQERDTQYF

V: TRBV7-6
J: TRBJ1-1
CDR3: CASSLVPNTEAFF

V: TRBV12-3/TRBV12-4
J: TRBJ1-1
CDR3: CASSKVGKTEAFF

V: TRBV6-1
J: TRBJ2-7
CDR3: CASSGQDKSRYEQYF

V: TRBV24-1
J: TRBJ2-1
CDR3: CATSGWQGYNEQLF

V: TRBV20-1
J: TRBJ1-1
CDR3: CSAAGRYTEAFF

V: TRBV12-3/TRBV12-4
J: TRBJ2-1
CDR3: CASSYGGTTYNEQFF

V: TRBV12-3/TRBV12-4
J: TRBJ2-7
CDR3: CASSRDRRGSEQYF

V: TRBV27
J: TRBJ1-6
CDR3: CASSPNPGTRYNSPLHF

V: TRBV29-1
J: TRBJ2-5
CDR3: CSVEDRGRQETQYF

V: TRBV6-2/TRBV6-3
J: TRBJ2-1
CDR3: CASSTPAGGPNEQFF

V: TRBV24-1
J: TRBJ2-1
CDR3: CATSDSRLSGEQFF

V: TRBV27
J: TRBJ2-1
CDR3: CASRKSTSGSDEQFF

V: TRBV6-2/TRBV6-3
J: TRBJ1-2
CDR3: CASSPHGPRPGYTF